The entry that follows covers one T cell receptor beta chain sequence. What it recognizes is unknown. Relative to the germline gene, one junction end is altered; a read error may explain this. This entry belongs to a study of tumor and adjacent non-tumor tissue in lung cancer. The CDR3 has 16 amino acids. Germline V CDR1 and CDR2: MNHEY, SVGEGT. Study-level findings and limits: Tumor tissue had significantly higher TCR diversity than normal lung.

This sample's RNA came from whole unsorted tissue. The library came from three nested PCR rounds adapted from ARM-PCR protocols. MiXCR was run by TCRdb on the multiplex PCR reads, yielding one entry per CDR3 protein. Of more than 75,000 distinct CDR3 sequences listed, around 65% are singletons. This rearrangement joins TRBV6-2 or TRBV6-3 to TRBJ2-1; D is possibly TRBD2 (7 bases). The sequence was collected from an older woman with non-small cell lung cancer. Material: lung tumor tissue. The CDR3 sequence: CASSSHRGEGYNEQFF. The DNA of the CDR3 is TGTGCCAGCAGTTCTCATAGGGGGGAGGGGTACAATGAGCAATTCTTC.